A single sample gave rise to the 23 T cell receptor beta chains below, sequenced in a study of OX40 agonist ivuxolimab in advanced cancers. Sequencing used immunoSEQ multiplex PCR; TCRdb keeps in-frame clones, though not all of them. The sample holds under 80,000 clones, about four fifths seen once. Sequences were derived from CD4+ or CD8+ T cells sorted from blood, sampled in a trial of the OX40 agonist ivuxolimab. The receptors here all came from an adult with an advanced solid tumor such as melanoma, head and neck, liver or kidney cancer.

The chain uses TRBV5-1 and TRBJ1-4; 10 bases map to TRBD1. Germline loops: CDR1 SGHRS, CDR2 YFSETQ. Trimming cost V 3 bases and J 11 bases; bases outside gene matches: 16. The CDR3 length is 17 residues. Written as DNA, the CDR3 is TGCGCCAGCAGCTCCCAACCTACCGGGACAGGGGAAGGGAAACTGTTTTTT. This translates into CASSSQPTGTGEGKLFF. Combining the CDR3 with reference TRBV5-1 and TRBJ1-4 gives the whole variable domain KAGVTQTPRYLIKTRGQQVTLSCSPISGHRSVSWYQQTPGQGLQFLFEYFSETQRNKGNFPGRFSGRQFSNSRSEMNVSTLELGDSALYLCASSSQPTGTGEGKLFFGSGTQLSVL.

This rearrangement joins TRBV5-6 to TRBJ2-3; 8 nucleotides match TRBD2. V shed 0 bases and J 2 bases; nucleotides not matched to a gene: 2. The CDR3 sequence is 15 residues long. Germline CDR1 SGHDT, CDR2 YYEEEE. The chain's CDR3 is CASSLGAGDTDTQYF. Here the CDR3 DNA reads TGTGCCAGCAGCTTGGGAGCGGGAGACACAGATACGCAGTATTTT. Based on the CDR3 plus reference TRBV5-6 and TRBJ2-3, the full variable domain is DAGVTQSPTHLIKTRGQQVTLRCSPKSGHDTVSWYQQALGQGPQFIFQYYEEEERQRGNFPDRFSGHQFPNYSSELNVNALLLGDSALYLCASSLGAGDTDTQYFGPGTRLTVL.

The gene calls are TRBV11-2 and TRBJ2-2, with 7 bases aligning to TRBD1. CDR1 is SGHAT and CDR2 is FQNNGV in the germline V gene. CDR3 length: 17 amino acids. V shed 2 bases and J 1 base; nucleotides not matched to a gene: 7. CDR3 coding DNA: TGTGCCAGCAGCTTAAAAACAGGGGCCGGGAACACCGGGGAGCTGTTTTTT. Translation: CASSLKTGAGNTGELFF.

The chain carries TRBV28 and TRBJ2-7; D is possibly TRBD1 or TRBD2 (5 bases each). V was pared by 5 bases and J by 3 bases, with 14 bases between. The CDR3 totals 14 residues. Looked up from germline, CDR1 is MDHEN and CDR2 is SYDVKM. CDR3 DNA sequence: TGTGCCAGCAGTACCTTGGGACGAGACTACGAGCAGTACTTC. Amino acid sequence: CASSTLGRDYEQYF. The complete variable domain, with remaining parts taken from reference TRBV28 and TRBJ2-7, reads DVKVTQSSRYLVKRTGEKVFLECVQDMDHENMFWYRQDPGLGLRLIYFSYDVKMKEKGDIPEGYSVSREKKERFSLILESASTNQTSMYLCASSTLGRDYEQYFGPGTRLTVT.

A remark on this clone: The sample has other DNA sequences that encode this CDR3 too. The V call is TRBV4-3, the J call TRBJ2-3; possibly TRBD1 or TRBD2 for D (6 bases each). CDR3 length: 16 amino acids. V dropped 0 bases and J dropped 1 base, with 11 bases sitting between them. CDR1 and CDR2 (germline): LGHNA, YSLEER. CDR3 nucleotide sequence: TGCGCCAGCAGCCAAGAATTCGGGGGCGGCACAGATACGCAGTATTTT. Amino acids: CASSQEFGGGTDTQYF.

DNA of the CDR3: TGTGCCAGCAGTTCCTTAGGGGCTGTAGATACGCAGTATTTT. Amino acid sequence: CASSSLGAVDTQYF. This chain uses TRBV6-5 with TRBJ2-3, with D maybe TRBD1 (5 bases). The CDR3 covers 14 residues. Trimming removed 4 bases from V and 5 bases from J, with 13 bases in between. CDR1 is MNHEY and CDR2 is SVGAGI in the germline V gene.

This clone has a handful of counts. The CDR3 DNA sequence: TGTGCCAGCAGCTTAAGGGTCGCAGGGTGGGGAGAGACCCAGTACTTC. Its translation: CASSLRVAGWGETQYF. The chain combines TRBV7-8 with TRBJ2-5; maybe TRBD1 (5 bases). This CDR3 has 16 amino acids. Germline V gene data show CDR1 as SGHVS and CDR2 as FQNEAQ. The V end was cut by 2 bases, the J end by 4 bases, with 17 bases between.

CDR3 protein: CASSSSPLNGGYTF. The CDR3 nucleotides read TGTGCCAGCAGTTCCTCTCCTTTGAACGGGGGCTACACCTTC. The rearrangement joins TRBV28 to TRBJ1-2; D not resolved. The ends were cut back, 4 bases at V and 8 bases at J, with 17 bases in the middle. The germline CDR1 and CDR2 sequences are MDHEN and SYDVKM. The CDR3 length is 14 residues.

This clone was counted once. The chain uses TRBV11-2 and TRBJ2-2; possibly TRBD1 for D (6 bases). The germline V and J ends were trimmed by 7 bases and 3 bases, with 18 bases remaining between them. The CDR3 extends over 16 amino acids. Germline loops: CDR1 SGHAT, CDR2 FQNNGV. The CDR3 spells CASTLDSYRDTGELFF. The DNA of the CDR3 is TGTGCCAGCACCCTGGACAGTTATAGGGACACCGGGGAGCTGTTTTTT.

The chain couples TRBV6-1 to TRBJ1-5; D gene uncertain. The V gene's germline CDR1 is MNHNS and CDR2 SASEGT. The CDR3 has 11 amino acids. The V end was cut by 7 bases, the J end by 5 bases, with 6 bases between. CDR3: CASKSYQPQHF. In DNA form, the CDR3 reads TGTGCCAGCAAGAGTTATCAGCCCCAGCATTTT.

The gene calls are TRBV6-5 and TRBJ2-5, with 9 bases matching TRBD2. Trimming took 5 bases from V and 4 from J; bases not matched to a gene: 5. The germline V gene encodes CDR1 MNHEY and CDR2 SVGAGI. The CDR3 totals 14 residues. The CDR3 reads CASSPGLARETQYF. CDR3 bases: TGTGCCAGCAGTCCGGGACTAGCCAGAGAGACCCAGTACTTC.

The chain recombines TRBV27 with TRBJ2-3; no clear D. V lost 3 bases, J lost 6 bases, and 10 bases lay in between. The V gene's germline CDR1 is MNHEY and CDR2 SMNVEV (reference sequence). This CDR3 contains 13 residues. Here the CDR3 reads CASSFDSGDTQYF. For the CDR3, the DNA is TGTGCCAGCAGTTTCGATTCTGGGGATACGCAGTATTTT.

V usage is TRBV7-6 and J usage is TRBJ1-5; no clear D. The ends were cut back, 3 bases at V and 7 bases at J, with 10 bases in the middle. This CDR3 comprises 13 residues. Germline CDR1 SGHVS, CDR2 FNYEAQ. The chain's CDR3 is CASSLAIEQPQHF. The CDR3 nucleotides read TGTGCCAGCAGCTTGGCGATAGAACAGCCCCAGCATTTT.

The J gene is TRBJ2-5, the V gene TRBV2, with a weak D call TRBD2 (6 bases). The V gene's germline CDR1 is SNHLY and CDR2 FYNNEI. Trimming pared 6 bases from V and 6 bases from J, leaving 8 bases between. The length of the CDR3 is 11 residues. DNA for the CDR3: TGTGCCAGCAGGGGCGGGAAGACCCAGTACTTC. It is translated as CASRGGKTQYF.

The chain combines TRBV11-2 with TRBJ1-2; no reliable D call. The length of the CDR3 is 14 residues. V lost 1 base to trimming and J lost 4 bases, with 10 bases between them. The germline V gene has CDR1 SGHAT and CDR2 FQNNGV. The CDR3 DNA sequence: TGTGCCAGCAGCTTAGTCGGCGGACCCTATGGCTACACCTTC. It encodes CASSLVGGPYGYTF.

The V and J genes are TRBV7-7 and TRBJ2-1; TRBD2 aligns across 8 bases. Germline V gene lookup returns CDR1 SSHAT and CDR2 FNYEAQ (reference sequence). J lost 7 bases, V lost 5 bases, and 10 bases had no gene match. The CDR3 has 15 residues. The CDR3 loop reads CASSPGPGTRNEQFF. The CDR3 DNA follows: TGTGCCAGCAGCCCGGGTCCCGGGACTAGGAATGAGCAGTTCTTC.

In its sample, this clone was seen a few times. The chain recombines TRBV5-4 with TRBJ1-5, with unresolved D. In germline, CDR1 is SGHNT, CDR2 YYREEE (reference sequence). Trimming took 0 bases from V and 0 from J, leaving 1 base between them. This CDR3 spans 13 amino acids. The CDR3: CASSLGSNQPQHF. CDR3 nucleotides: TGTGCCAGCAGCTTGGGTAGCAATCAGCCCCAGCATTTT.

The rearrangement uses TRBV28 and TRBJ1-3; TRBD1 is a possible D gene (6 bases). Between the trimmed V and J ends, which lost 8 bases and 3 bases, there was a span of 17 bases. CDR3 size: 15 residues. Germline lookup yields CDR1 MDHEN and CDR2 SYDVKM. The CDR3 nucleotides are TGTGCCAGCGTTCGAGGCTCAGGGGTTGGAAACACCATATATTTT. Translation gives CASVRGSGVGNTIYF. Based on the CDR3 plus reference TRBV28 and TRBJ1-3, the full variable domain is DVKVTQSSRYLVKRTGEKVFLECVQDMDHENMFWYRQDPGLGLRLIYFSYDVKMKEKGDIPEGYSVSREKKERFSLILESASTNQTSMYLCASVRGSGVGNTIYFGEGSWLTVV.

This chain uses TRBV6-1 with TRBJ2-7, with D possibly TRBD1 on 6 matching bases. The V and J ends lost 7 bases and 3 bases respectively, with 19 bases between them. There are 15 residues in the CDR3. Germline CDR1 reads MNHNS; CDR2 reads SASEGT. CDR3 region: CASTLTLQGDYEQYF. CDR3 sequence (DNA): TGTGCCAGCACCTTAACATTACAGGGTGACTACGAGCAGTACTTC.

As to this clone: One end of the junction varies from germline; a read error may be responsible. The V and J genes are TRBV7-7 and TRBJ1-2; unclear D gene. CDR3 length: 15 amino acids. CDR1 and CDR2 from the germline V gene are SSHAT and FNYEAQ (reference sequence). The CDR3 sequence is CASSRPVKCRKTYGF. In nucleotides, the CDR3 is TGTGCCAGCAGCCGACCCGTTAAGTGCCGAAAGACCTATGGCTTC.

The gene calls are TRBV4-1 and TRBJ2-3; D may be TRBD1 (6 bases). The V end lost 1 base, the J end lost 8 bases, and 22 bases lay between the germline ends. CDR3 length: 17 amino acids. Germline assignment: CDR1 MGHRA and CDR2 YSYEKL. The chain's CDR3 is CASSQARSGVGLVTQYF. CDR3 DNA sequence: TGCGCCAGCAGCCAAGCCCGATCAGGGGTAGGGCTCGTTACGCAGTATTTT.

The chain links TRBV28 to TRBJ2-2; possible D gene TRBD1, 6 bases. This CDR3 has 13 amino acids. Germline V CDR1 and CDR2: MDHEN, SYDVKM. V gave up 9 bases and J gave up 1 base, with 9 bases separating them. The CDR3 DNA reads as TGTGCCAGACAGGGAAAGAACACCGGGGAGCTGTTTTTT. As protein: CARQGKNTGELFF.

The chain recombines TRBV5-1 with TRBJ1-1, with D possibly being TRBD1 (5 bases). V was cut by 3 bases and J by 5 bases, with 11 bases left in between. The CDR3 runs 13 residues. Germline CDR1 and CDR2: SGHRS and YFSETQ. Written as DNA, the CDR3 is TGCGCCAGCAGCTCCTACGGGGGAACTGAAGCTTTCTTT. Translation: CASSSYGGTEAFF.